These T cell receptor beta chains were read from a single sample in a study of type 1 regulatory T cells. TCRdb recomputed calls from the reads with MiXCR, one row per CDR3 protein. The repertoire holds some 89,000 distinct CDR3 sequences, with about a third as singletons. Sequencing was carried out using CD4+ T cells, either the whole sample or a sorted fraction (not recorded which). Every receptor here comes from a human donor in good health. CDR3s include the opening cysteine and the closing phenylalanine or tryptophan. Fields, in order: V gene, J gene, CDR3 length, D gene, clone size, CDR3 protein, CDR3 DNA. The D gene is left open where the match is weak. The listing skips clone size in some rows; elsewhere it reads once, few, many or a size class.

v_gene: TRBV29-1; j_gene: TRBJ1-1; len: 12; d_gene: -; abundance: -; CDR3aa: CSVAQGNTEAFF; CDR3nt: TGCAGCGTTGCCCAGGGAAACACTGAAGCTTTCTTT
v_gene: TRBV7-8; j_gene: TRBJ2-1; len: 17; d_gene: TRBD2; abundance: -; CDR3aa: CASSLGLAGSSYNEQFF; CDR3nt: TGTGCCAGCAGCTTAGGCCTAGCGGGAAGCTCCTACAATGAGCAGTTCTTC
v_gene: TRBV6-4; j_gene: TRBJ2-1; len: 11; d_gene: TRBD1; abundance: few; CDR3aa: CASGTGTIQFF; CDR3nt: TGTGCCTCTGGGACAGGGACAATTCAGTTCTTC
v_gene: TRBV29-1; j_gene: TRBJ2-5; len: 12; d_gene: -; abundance: -; CDR3aa: CSVSRDQETQYF; CDR3nt: TGCAGCGTGAGCAGAGACCAAGAGACCCAGTACTTC
v_gene: TRBV5-4; j_gene: TRBJ2-2; len: 14; d_gene: -; abundance: -; CDR3aa: CASSWGQNTGELFF; CDR3nt: TGTGCCAGCAGCTGGGGGCAGAACACCGGGGAGCTGTTTTTT
v_gene: TRBV20-1; j_gene: TRBJ2-3; len: 14; d_gene: TRBD2; abundance: few; CDR3aa: CSASLAGGSDTQYF; CDR3nt: TGCAGTGCTTCCCTAGCGGGAGGGTCAGATACGCAGTATTTT
v_gene: TRBV29-1; j_gene: TRBJ2-5; len: 14; d_gene: -; abundance: few; CDR3aa: CSAYRDTDQETQYF; CDR3nt: TGCAGCGCATACAGGGACACCGATCAAGAGACCCAGTACTTC
v_gene: TRBV27; j_gene: TRBJ2-7; len: 15; d_gene: -; abundance: few; CDR3aa: CASSLSRTTSYEQYF; CDR3nt: TGTGCCAGCAGTTTATCGAGGACGACCTCCTACGAGCAGTACTTC
v_gene: TRBV28; j_gene: TRBJ2-7; len: 17; d_gene: TRBD1; abundance: few; CDR3aa: CATNPSPGQGGLYEQYF; CDR3nt: TGTGCCACCAACCCAAGCCCGGGACAGGGTGGGTTGTACGAGCAGTACTTC
v_gene: TRBV12-3/TRBV12-4; j_gene: TRBJ2-2; len: 15; d_gene: -; abundance: once; CDR3aa: CASSLGGPSSGELFF; CDR3nt: TGTGCCAGCAGTTTGGGTGGCCCGAGCTCCGGGGAGCTGTTTTTT
v_gene: TRBV29-1; j_gene: TRBJ2-7; len: 13; d_gene: -; abundance: -; CDR3aa: CSISQGRAYEQYF; CDR3nt: TGCAGCATCTCCCAGGGACGGGCCTACGAGCAGTACTTC
v_gene: TRBV10-3; j_gene: TRBJ2-7; len: 13; d_gene: TRBD1; abundance: -; CDR3aa: CAIATGGSYEQYF; CDR3nt: TGTGCCATCGCAACAGGGGGCTCCTACGAGCAGTACTTC
v_gene: TRBV7-9; j_gene: TRBJ2-2; len: 16; d_gene: TRBD1; abundance: few; CDR3aa: CASRQTGTGPTGELFF; CDR3nt: TGTGCCAGCAGGCAAACCGGGACAGGACCCACCGGGGAGCTGTTTTTT
v_gene: TRBV20-1; j_gene: TRBJ1-4; len: 14; d_gene: -; abundance: few; CDR3aa: CSARQGSANEKLFF; CDR3nt: TGCAGTGCTAGGCAGGGGTCGGCTAATGAAAAACTGTTTTTT
v_gene: TRBV6-2/TRBV6-3; j_gene: TRBJ2-2; len: 14; d_gene: TRBD2; abundance: few; CDR3aa: CASSYAGRAGELFF; CDR3nt: TGTGCCAGCAGTTACGCAGGGAGGGCCGGGGAGCTGTTTTTT
v_gene: TRBV5-6; j_gene: TRBJ2-3; len: 18; d_gene: TRBD2; abundance: few; CDR3aa: CASSLFGLAGGPADTQYF; CDR3nt: TGTGCCAGCAGCTTGTTTGGGCTAGCGGGAGGCCCCGCAGATACGCAGTATTTT
v_gene: TRBV7-2; j_gene: TRBJ2-5; len: 14; d_gene: TRBD2; abundance: few; CDR3aa: CASSLLAGGETQYF; CDR3nt: TGTGCCAGCAGCCTACTAGCGGGAGGAGAGACCCAGTACTTC
v_gene: TRBV4-1; j_gene: TRBJ2-7; len: 15; d_gene: -; abundance: -; CDR3aa: CASSQIGGSDYEQYF; CDR3nt: TGCGCCAGCAGCCAAATTGGTGGATCCGACTACGAGCAGTACTTC
v_gene: TRBV6-2/TRBV6-3; j_gene: TRBJ2-1; len: 15; d_gene: TRBD2; abundance: few; CDR3aa: CASTKATGGGNEQFF; CDR3nt: TGTGCCAGCACCAAAGCGACGGGAGGGGGCAATGAGCAGTTCTTC
v_gene: TRBV7-2; j_gene: TRBJ2-1; len: 16; d_gene: -; abundance: few; CDR3aa: CASSQSSSVGDNEQFF; CDR3nt: TGTGCCAGCAGCCAATCATCTAGCGTGGGAGACAATGAGCAGTTCTTC
v_gene: TRBV20-1; j_gene: TRBJ2-2; len: 17; d_gene: TRBD2; abundance: -; CDR3aa: CSASDPGLAGGFGELFF; CDR3nt: TGCAGTGCTAGCGACCCGGGACTAGCGGGAGGTTTCGGGGAGCTGTTTTTT
v_gene: TRBV7-2; j_gene: TRBJ1-3; len: 15; d_gene: TRBD1; abundance: -; CDR3aa: CASSPLGGEGNTIYF; CDR3nt: TGTGCCAGCAGCCCACTAGGGGGCGAGGGAAACACCATATATTTT
v_gene: TRBV20-1; j_gene: TRBJ2-1; len: 14; d_gene: TRBD1; abundance: -; CDR3aa: CSAVQGARYNEQFF; CDR3nt: TGCAGTGCTGTCCAGGGGGCGCGTTACAATGAGCAGTTCTTC
v_gene: TRBV10-3; j_gene: TRBJ2-3; len: 14; d_gene: -; abundance: -; CDR3aa: CAISDTGSTDTQYF; CDR3nt: TGTGCCATCAGTGACACTGGTAGCACAGATACGCAGTATTTT
v_gene: TRBV7-8; j_gene: TRBJ2-3; len: 14; d_gene: TRBD2; abundance: -; CDR3aa: CASSQLAGTDTQYF; CDR3nt: TGTGCCAGCAGCCAACTAGCGGGCACAGATACGCAGTATTTT
v_gene: TRBV12-3/TRBV12-4; j_gene: TRBJ2-5; len: 13; d_gene: -; abundance: few; CDR3aa: CASSLGGLETQYF; CDR3nt: TGTGCCAGCAGTTTAGGAGGGTTGGAGACCCAGTACTTC
v_gene: TRBV3-1; j_gene: TRBJ2-1; len: 16; d_gene: TRBD2; abundance: -; CDR3aa: CASNQRGAGVGNEQFF; CDR3nt: TGTGCCAGCAACCAAAGAGGGGCGGGAGTGGGTAATGAGCAATTCTTC
v_gene: TRBV29-1; j_gene: TRBJ1-1; len: 17; d_gene: -; abundance: -; CDR3aa: CSVGLIRTGSLNTEAFF; CDR3nt: TGCAGCGTTGGGTTGATCCGAACGGGAAGCTTGAACACTGAAGCTTTCTTT
v_gene: TRBV5-1; j_gene: TRBJ2-5; len: 15; d_gene: TRBD1; abundance: -; CDR3aa: CASSSDRGQEETQYF; CDR3nt: TGCGCCAGCAGCTCAGACAGGGGGCAGGAAGAGACCCAGTACTTC
v_gene: TRBV7-2; j_gene: TRBJ1-6; len: 13; d_gene: -; abundance: once; CDR3aa: CASSLVSDSPLHF; CDR3nt: TGTGCCAGCAGCTTAGTTAGTGATTCACCCCTCCACTTT
v_gene: TRBV5-6; j_gene: TRBJ1-5; len: 15; d_gene: TRBD1; abundance: -; CDR3aa: CASSLGGQGSRRLHF; CDR3nt: TGTGCCAGCAGCTTGGGGGGACAGGGGTCACGCCGATTACATTTT
v_gene: TRBV7-2; j_gene: TRBJ2-1; len: 16; d_gene: TRBD2; abundance: few; CDR3aa: CASSLARLAGANEQFF; CDR3nt: TGTGCCAGCAGCTTAGCGCGACTAGCGGGAGCCAATGAGCAGTTCTTC
v_gene: TRBV7-2; j_gene: TRBJ2-7; len: 14; d_gene: TRBD1; abundance: -; CDR3aa: CASSFSTGGFEQYF; CDR3nt: TGTGCCAGCAGCTTCTCGACAGGGGGGTTCGAGCAGTACTTC
v_gene: TRBV5-1; j_gene: TRBJ2-1; len: 14; d_gene: TRBD2; abundance: few; CDR3aa: CASSWGLAGDEQFF; CDR3nt: TGCGCCAGCAGCTGGGGACTAGCGGGAGATGAGCAGTTCTTC
v_gene: TRBV10-3; j_gene: TRBJ2-3; len: 16; d_gene: -; abundance: -; CDR3aa: CAISEEGGGTADTQYF; CDR3nt: TGTGCCATCAGTGAGGAGGGGGGCGGGACCGCAGATACGCAGTATTTT
v_gene: TRBV29-1; j_gene: TRBJ2-2; len: 13; d_gene: -; abundance: -; CDR3aa: CSVETVTPGELFF; CDR3nt: TGCAGCGTTGAAACGGTAACCCCCGGGGAGCTGTTTTTT
v_gene: TRBV7-2; j_gene: TRBJ2-5; len: 14; d_gene: TRBD2; abundance: -; CDR3aa: CASSLPAGVETQYF; CDR3nt: TGTGCCAGCAGCTTACCAGCGGGAGTAGAGACCCAGTACTTC
v_gene: TRBV30; j_gene: TRBJ2-1; len: 11; d_gene: -; abundance: few; CDR3aa: CAWGTRNEQFF; CDR3nt: TGTGCCTGGGGTACTCGGAATGAGCAGTTCTTC
v_gene: TRBV20-1; j_gene: TRBJ1-6; len: 16; d_gene: -; abundance: -; CDR3aa: CSASPGTSSYNSPLHF; CDR3nt: TGCAGTGCTAGTCCAGGGACGAGCTCCTATAATTCACCCCTCCACTTT
v_gene: TRBV19; j_gene: TRBJ1-5; len: 16; d_gene: TRBD1; abundance: -; CDR3aa: CASSIKQGAINQPQHF; CDR3nt: TGTGCCAGTAGTATTAAACAGGGGGCTATCAATCAGCCCCAGCATTTT
v_gene: TRBV15; j_gene: TRBJ2-1; len: 18; d_gene: TRBD2; abundance: -; CDR3aa: CATSRAIGASGAKNEQFF; CDR3nt: TGTGCCACCAGCAGAGCGATTGGGGCTAGCGGGGCGAAGAATGAGCAGTTCTTC
v_gene: TRBV28; j_gene: TRBJ2-3; len: 15; d_gene: TRBD2; abundance: -; CDR3aa: CASSKTPSGRDTQYF; CDR3nt: TGTGCCAGCAGTAAAACGCCTAGCGGGAGAGATACGCAGTATTTT
v_gene: TRBV24-1; j_gene: TRBJ2-5; len: 13; d_gene: -; abundance: few; CDR3aa: CATSDFVQETQYF; CDR3nt: TGTGCCACCAGTGATTTCGTCCAAGAGACCCAGTACTTC
v_gene: TRBV7-2; j_gene: TRBJ1-1; len: 15; d_gene: -; abundance: -; CDR3aa: CASSLESGGETEASF; CDR3nt: TGTGCCAGCAGCTTAGAGTCGGGGGGAGAAACTGAAGCTTCCTTT
v_gene: TRBV19; j_gene: TRBJ1-1; len: 13; d_gene: -; abundance: few; CDR3aa: CASSPTGGTEAFF; CDR3nt: TGTGCCAGTAGCCCGACAGGAGGGACTGAAGCTTTCTTT
v_gene: TRBV18; j_gene: TRBJ2-7; len: 14; d_gene: TRBD2; abundance: -; CDR3aa: CASSPASGSDEQYF; CDR3nt: TGTGCCAGCTCACCGGCTAGCGGGAGTGACGAGCAGTACTTC
v_gene: TRBV10-3; j_gene: TRBJ2-3; len: 13; d_gene: TRBD2; abundance: -; CDR3aa: CASLGREADTQYF; CDR3nt: TGTGCCAGCCTCGGGAGGGAGGCAGATACGCAGTATTTT
v_gene: TRBV29-1; j_gene: TRBJ2-3; len: 13; d_gene: -; abundance: -; CDR3aa: CSVWQGLTDTQYF; CDR3nt: TGCAGCGTTTGGCAGGGCCTCACAGATACGCAGTATTTT
v_gene: TRBV7-9; j_gene: TRBJ1-2; len: 11; d_gene: -; abundance: -; CDR3aa: CASSGDYGYTF; CDR3nt: TGTGCCAGCAGCGGGGACTATGGCTACACCTTC
v_gene: TRBV7-2; j_gene: TRBJ2-3; len: 16; d_gene: -; abundance: once; CDR3aa: CASSFYVGLSTDTQYF; CDR3nt: TGTGCCAGCAGCTTCTATGTCGGGCTTAGCACAGATACGCAGTATTTT
v_gene: TRBV6-2/TRBV6-3; j_gene: TRBJ1-1; len: 17; d_gene: -; abundance: -; CDR3aa: CASSPDPRVSMNTEAFF; CDR3nt: TGTGCCAGCAGTCCGGACCCCAGGGTTTCCATGAACACTGAAGCTTTCTTT
v_gene: TRBV9; j_gene: TRBJ2-7; len: 13; d_gene: -; abundance: few; CDR3aa: CASSTGRLGEQYF; CDR3nt: TGTGCCAGCAGCACTGGACGGCTTGGGGAGCAGTACTTC
v_gene: TRBV4-1; j_gene: TRBJ2-3; len: 15; d_gene: -; abundance: -; CDR3aa: CASSRDETSTDTQYF; CDR3nt: TGCGCCAGCAGCCGGGACGAGACTAGCACAGATACGCAGTATTTT
v_gene: TRBV5-6; j_gene: TRBJ1-1; len: 14; d_gene: -; abundance: few; CDR3aa: CASSPGRRGAEAFF; CDR3nt: TGTGCCAGCAGTCCCGGTCGGCGGGGCGCTGAAGCTTTCTTT